This TCR beta chain was captured in a study of Graves' ophthalmopathy and Graves' hyperthyroidism. General study results and limits: The blood repertoire also included most expanded thyroid clonotypes above 0.001 frequency. With roughly 88% sensitivity and around 81% specificity, a 13-signature model separated ophthalmopathy from stable hyperthyroidism. The model flagged ophthalmopathy progression at over 60% sensitivity and around 72% specificity.

Each hyperthyroidism patient was newly diagnosed, with under 2 months' duration, and aged 18 to 65. This CDR3 contains 17 residues. From germline, CDR1 is SGHAT and CDR2 FQNNGV. V was pared by 5 bases and J by 11 bases, with 28 bases between. Transcripts of RNA were the source for amplifying TCR beta CDR3 regions. RT-PCR in the first round used HTBI primers; a second-round multiplex PCR followed. TCRdb recomputed calls from the multiplex PCR reads with MiXCR, one row per CDR3 protein. The top ten clones hold over 8.5% of a sample with about 1.2 million distinct CDR3 sequences, 35% to 40% of them seen once. A note on this clonotype: Its antigen is as yet unknown.

The TCR sequence derives from an adult man with Graves' hyperthyroidism. Sequencing input: peripheral blood or thyroid tissue (not recorded which). The genes are TRBV11-2 and TRBJ1-5, with a weak D call TRBD1 (5 bases). The CDR3 here is CASSPLWGRNYQETQHF. CDR3 coding DNA: TGTGCCAGCAGCCCCTTGTGGGGGAGGAACTATCAAGAGACCCAGCATTTT.